Described below is a single T cell receptor (beta chain) sequence and its context. The data were obtained in a study of blood T cell repertoires in COVID-19. Study-wide background: The United States, Italy and Spain provided the acute and convalescent COVID-19 samples. PBMCs, B-cell-depleted T cells, or T cells were the source of the cDNA or gDNA that made up the material.

As originally analysed: Nucleated cell number was recorded as an estimate derived from reference gene primer amplification. TCRdb's copy holds only in-frame clones and misses some; the assay was immunoSEQ multiplex PCR. The DNA was the basis for D and trimming; V, J and clone size are from that table. The table has nearly 95,000 clones, approximately 80% seen once. Sequences were obtained from peripheral blood. The sequence derives from a human donor in a cohort sampled during active COVID-19.

As DNA, the CDR3 is TGCGCCAGCAGCTTGAGCGGGAGGGCCGAGACCCAGTACTTC. This sequence encodes CASSLSGRAETQYF. The chain is built from TRBV5-1 and TRBJ2-5, with 10 bases fitting TRBD2. After removal of 1 base from V and 5 bases from J, the junction contained 2 bases not matched to a gene. This CDR3 is built from 14 residues. From germline, CDR1 is SGHRS and CDR2 YFSETQ.